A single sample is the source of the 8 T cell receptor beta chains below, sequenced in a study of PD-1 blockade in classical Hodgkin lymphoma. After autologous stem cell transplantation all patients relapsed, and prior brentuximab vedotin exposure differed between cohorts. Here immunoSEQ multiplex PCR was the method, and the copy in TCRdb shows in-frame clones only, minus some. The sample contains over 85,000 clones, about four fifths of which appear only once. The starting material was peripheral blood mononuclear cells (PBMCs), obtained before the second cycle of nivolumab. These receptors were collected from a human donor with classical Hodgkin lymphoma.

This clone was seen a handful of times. The CDR3 coding sequence is TGCAGCGTTTCCTACACGGCGGGAGAGACCCAGTACTTC. Translated, it gives CSVSYTAGETQYF. The chain is built from TRBV29-1 and TRBJ2-5, with D possibly being TRBD2 (5 bases). Germline-derived CDR1 and CDR2 are SQVTM and ANQGSEA. V was clipped by 5 bases and J by 4 bases, with 14 bases between them. The CDR3 runs 13 residues.

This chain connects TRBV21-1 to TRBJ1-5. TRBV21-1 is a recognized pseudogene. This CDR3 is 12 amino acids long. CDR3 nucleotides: TGTGCCACCGCGGTGTATGAACCGCCCCAGCATTTT. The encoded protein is CATAVYEPPQHF.

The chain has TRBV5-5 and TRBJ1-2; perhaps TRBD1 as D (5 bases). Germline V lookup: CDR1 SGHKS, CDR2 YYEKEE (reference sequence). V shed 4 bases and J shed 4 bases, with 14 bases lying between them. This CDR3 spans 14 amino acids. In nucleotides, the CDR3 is TGTGCCAGCAGCCCTTCAGGGATTCTCTATGGCTACACCTTC. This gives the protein CASSPSGILYGYTF.

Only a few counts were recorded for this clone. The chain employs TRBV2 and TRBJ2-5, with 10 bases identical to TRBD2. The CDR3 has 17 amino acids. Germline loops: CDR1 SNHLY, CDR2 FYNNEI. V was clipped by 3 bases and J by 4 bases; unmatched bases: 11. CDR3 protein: CASSEIELAGVGETQYF. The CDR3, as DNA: TGTGCCAGCAGTGAGATCGAGCTAGCGGGAGTGGGAGAGACCCAGTACTTC.

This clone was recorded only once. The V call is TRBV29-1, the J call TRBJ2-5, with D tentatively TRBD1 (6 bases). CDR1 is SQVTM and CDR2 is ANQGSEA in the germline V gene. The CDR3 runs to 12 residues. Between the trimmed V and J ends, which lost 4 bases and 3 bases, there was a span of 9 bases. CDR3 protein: CSVAGAEETQYF. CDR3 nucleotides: TGCAGCGTTGCAGGGGCCGAAGAGACCCAGTACTTC.

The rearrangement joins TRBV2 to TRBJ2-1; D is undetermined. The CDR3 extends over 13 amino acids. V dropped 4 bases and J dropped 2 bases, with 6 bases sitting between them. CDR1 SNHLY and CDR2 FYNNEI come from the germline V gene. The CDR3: CASSANPYNEQFF. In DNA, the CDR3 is TGTGCCAGCAGTGCTAACCCCTACAATGAGCAGTTCTTC.

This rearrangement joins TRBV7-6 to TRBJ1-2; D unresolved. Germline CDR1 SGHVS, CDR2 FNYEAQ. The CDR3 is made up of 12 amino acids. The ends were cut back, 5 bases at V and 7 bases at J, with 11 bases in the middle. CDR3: CASSPHVGGYTF. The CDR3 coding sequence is TGTGCCAGCAGCCCCCACGTTGGTGGCTACACCTTC.

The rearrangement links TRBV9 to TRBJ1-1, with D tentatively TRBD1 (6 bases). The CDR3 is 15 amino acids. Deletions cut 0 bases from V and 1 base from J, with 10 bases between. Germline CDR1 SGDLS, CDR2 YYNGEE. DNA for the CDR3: TGTGCCAGCAGCGTAGCCGGGACACCGAACACTGAAGCTTTCTTT. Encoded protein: CASSVAGTPNTEAFF.